The entry below describes one T cell receptor (beta chain). Its antigen remains unknown. immunoSEQ v3.0 was run at survey level. Assay used: immunoSEQ multiplex PCR; TCRdb lists only in-frame clones, some missing. The sample holds thousands of clones; about four fifths are singletons and the top ten take 9.3%. Germline V CDR1 and CDR2: LNHDA, SQIVND (reference sequence). The CDR3 contains 12 residues. J was trimmed by 6 bases and V by 8 bases; bases with no gene match: 6. These data are taken from a study of long-term antiretroviral therapy in people with HIV. Donors needed at least one pre-ART PBMC sample plus at least two post-ART samples. Every HIV-positive participant received treatment in the United States. Regarding the study as a whole: Clonal expansions arising prior to ART prevailed in the repertoire at every time point. Transplant donor controls retained higher diversity, though diversity increased after ART.

This chain uses TRBV19 with TRBJ2-7; 8 bases fit TRBD1. This receptor was obtained from a man aged 30-40 years with HIV. The source material was unsorted PBMCs, sampled 0.3 years before starting antiretroviral therapy. DNA of the CDR3: TGTGCCAGTGGTCAAGGACAGGGCGAGCAGTACTTC. Translation: CASGQGQGEQYF. The full variable domain, rest sourced from reference TRBV19 and TRBJ2-7, is DGGITQSPKYLFRKEGQNVTLSCEQNLNHDAMYWYRQDPGQGLRLIYYSQIVNDFQKGDIAEGYSVSREKKESFPLTVTSAQKNPTAFYLCASGQGQGEQYFGPGTRLTVT.